This TCR beta chain was profiled in a study of blood T cell repertoires in COVID-19. This clone was seen once. The CDR3 is made up of 15 amino acids. The V and J ends lost 0 bases and 10 bases respectively, with 13 bases between them. The germline CDR1 and CDR2 sequences are MNHEY and SVGAGI. Clones were sequenced by immunoSEQ multiplex PCR, and TCRdb holds only the in-frame ones, with some missing. The table records 170,000 or so clones, almost 80% of them present only once. The TCR sequence derives from a woman in her 50s who had recovered from COVID-19. This chain uses TRBV6-5 with TRBJ1-6; weak D call: TRBD1 (6 bases). The sequenced sample was PBMCs or T cells enriched from blood (not recorded which). CDR3 nucleotide sequence: TGTGCCAGCAGTTACTCCGGGACAAGGACCTCACCCCTCCACTTT. Its protein is CASSYSGTRTSPLHF.